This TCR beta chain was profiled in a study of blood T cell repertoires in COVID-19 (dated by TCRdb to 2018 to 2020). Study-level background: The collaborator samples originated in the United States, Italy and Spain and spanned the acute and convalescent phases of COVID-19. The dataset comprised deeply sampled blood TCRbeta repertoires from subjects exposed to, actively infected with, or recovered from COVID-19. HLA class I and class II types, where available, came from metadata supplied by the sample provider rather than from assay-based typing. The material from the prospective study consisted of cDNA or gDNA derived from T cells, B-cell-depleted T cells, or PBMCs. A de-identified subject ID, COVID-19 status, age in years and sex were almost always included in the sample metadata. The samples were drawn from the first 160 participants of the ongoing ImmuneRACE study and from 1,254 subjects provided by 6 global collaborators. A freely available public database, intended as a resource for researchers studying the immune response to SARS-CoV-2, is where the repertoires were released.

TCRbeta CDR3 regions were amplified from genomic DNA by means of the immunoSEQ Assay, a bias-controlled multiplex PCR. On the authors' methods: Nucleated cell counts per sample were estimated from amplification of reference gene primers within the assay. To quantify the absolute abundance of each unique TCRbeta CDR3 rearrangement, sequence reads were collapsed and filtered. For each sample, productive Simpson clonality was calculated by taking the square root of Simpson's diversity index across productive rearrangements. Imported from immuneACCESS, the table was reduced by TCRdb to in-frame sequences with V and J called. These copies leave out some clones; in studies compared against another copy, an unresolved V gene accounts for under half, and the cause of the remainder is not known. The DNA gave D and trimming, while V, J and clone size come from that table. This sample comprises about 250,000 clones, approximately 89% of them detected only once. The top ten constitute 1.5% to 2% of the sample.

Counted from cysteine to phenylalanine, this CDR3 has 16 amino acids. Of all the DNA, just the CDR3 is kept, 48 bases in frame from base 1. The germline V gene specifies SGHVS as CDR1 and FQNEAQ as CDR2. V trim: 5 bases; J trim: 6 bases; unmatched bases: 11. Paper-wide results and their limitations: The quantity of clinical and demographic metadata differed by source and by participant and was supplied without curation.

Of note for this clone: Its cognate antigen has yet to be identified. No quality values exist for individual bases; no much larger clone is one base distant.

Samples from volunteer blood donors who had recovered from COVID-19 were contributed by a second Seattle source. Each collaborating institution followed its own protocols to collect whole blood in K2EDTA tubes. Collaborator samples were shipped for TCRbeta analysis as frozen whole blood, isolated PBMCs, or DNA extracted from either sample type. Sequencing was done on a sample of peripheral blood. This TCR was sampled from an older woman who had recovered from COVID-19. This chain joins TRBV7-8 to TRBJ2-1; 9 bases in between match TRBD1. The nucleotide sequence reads TGTGCCAGCAGCAAAGGGGGGGACAGGGTAGGCAATGAGCAGTTCTTC. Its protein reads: CASSKGGDRVGNEQFF.